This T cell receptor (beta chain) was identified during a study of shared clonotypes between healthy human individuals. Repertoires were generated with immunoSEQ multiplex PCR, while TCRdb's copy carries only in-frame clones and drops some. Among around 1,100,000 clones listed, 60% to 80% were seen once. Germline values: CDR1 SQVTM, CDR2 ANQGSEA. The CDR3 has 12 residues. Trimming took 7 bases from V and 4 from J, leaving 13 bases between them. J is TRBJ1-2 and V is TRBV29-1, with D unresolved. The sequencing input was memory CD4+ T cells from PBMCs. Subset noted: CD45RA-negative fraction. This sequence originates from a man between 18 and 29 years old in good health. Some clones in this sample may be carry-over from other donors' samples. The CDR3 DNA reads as TGCAGCGGAGATACACAGAGCTATGGCTACACCTTC. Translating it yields CSGDTQSYGYTF.